This TCR beta chain was identified during a study of cytomegalovirus exposure and HLA in healthy donors. The wider study: Previous work identified roughly 110 million unique TCR beta sequences from around 200 million T cells. Study-level points and caveats: While the bulk of TCR sequences proved rare, some public TCRs turned up in many donors.

As regards this clone: Its antigen is not known.

The PCR was carried out with 60 Vbeta primers and 13 Jbeta primers. Some clones are missing from TCRdb's copy, which holds only in-frame ones; the method was immunoSEQ multiplex PCR. The sample table includes under 200,000 clones. The sequencing sample was made of PBMCs. The sequence was collected from a woman between 18 and 29 years old in good health and CMV-seropositive.

This CDR3 is CASLQGLNEKLFF. The CDR3 nucleotides are TGTGCCAGCCTTCAGGGGCTAAATGAAAAACTGTTTTTT. The chain has TRBV2 and TRBJ1-4; D perhaps matches TRBD1 (6 bases). The germline CDR1 and CDR2 sequences are SNHLY and FYNNEI. The CDR3 covers 13 residues. V was pared by 8 bases and J by 5 bases, with 12 bases between.